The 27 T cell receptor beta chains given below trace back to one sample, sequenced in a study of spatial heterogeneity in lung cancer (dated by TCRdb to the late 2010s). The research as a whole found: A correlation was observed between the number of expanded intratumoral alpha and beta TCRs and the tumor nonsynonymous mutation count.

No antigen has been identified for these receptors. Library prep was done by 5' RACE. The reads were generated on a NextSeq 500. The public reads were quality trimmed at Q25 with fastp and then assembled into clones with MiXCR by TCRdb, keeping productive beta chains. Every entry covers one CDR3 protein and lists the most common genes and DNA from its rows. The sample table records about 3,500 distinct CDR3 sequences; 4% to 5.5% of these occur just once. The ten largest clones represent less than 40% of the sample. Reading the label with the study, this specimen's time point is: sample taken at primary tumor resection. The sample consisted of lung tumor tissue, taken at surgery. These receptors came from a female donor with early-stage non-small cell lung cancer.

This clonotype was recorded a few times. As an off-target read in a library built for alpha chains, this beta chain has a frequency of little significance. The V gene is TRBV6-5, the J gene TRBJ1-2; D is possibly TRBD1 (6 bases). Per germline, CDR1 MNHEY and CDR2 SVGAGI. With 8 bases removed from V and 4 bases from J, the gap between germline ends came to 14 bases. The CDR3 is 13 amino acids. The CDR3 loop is CASGRGPSYGYTF. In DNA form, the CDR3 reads TGTGCCAGCGGGCGGGGGCCTAGCTATGGCTACACCTTC.

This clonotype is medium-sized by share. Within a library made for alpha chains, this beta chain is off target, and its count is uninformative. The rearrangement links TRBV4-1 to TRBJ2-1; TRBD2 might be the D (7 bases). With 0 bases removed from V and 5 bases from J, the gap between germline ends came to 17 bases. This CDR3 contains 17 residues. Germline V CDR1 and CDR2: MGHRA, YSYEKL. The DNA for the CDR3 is TGCGCCAGCAGCCAAGACTATTGGGGGGGGGCCCACAATGAGCAGTTCTTC. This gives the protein CASSQDYWGGAHNEQFF.

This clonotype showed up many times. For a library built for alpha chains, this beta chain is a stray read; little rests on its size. The DNA of the CDR3 is TGTGCCAGCAGCTTACGACAGGGCCAAGAGACCCAGTACTTC. Encoded protein: CASSLRQGQETQYF. The chain joins TRBV11-3 to TRBJ2-5, with 7 bases identical to TRBD1. The CDR3 loop spans 14 amino acids. Per germline, CDR1 SGHNT and CDR2 YENEEA. V was clipped by 2 bases and J by 1 base; unmatched bases: 1.

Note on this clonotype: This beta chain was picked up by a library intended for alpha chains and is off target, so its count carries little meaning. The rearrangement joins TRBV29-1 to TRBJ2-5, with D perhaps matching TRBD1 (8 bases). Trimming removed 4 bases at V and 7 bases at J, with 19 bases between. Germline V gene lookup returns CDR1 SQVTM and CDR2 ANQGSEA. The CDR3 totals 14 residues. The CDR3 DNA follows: TGCAGCGTTGGAGAGTCCCACAGGGGGGGGACCCAGTACTTC. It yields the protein CSVGESHRGGTQYF.

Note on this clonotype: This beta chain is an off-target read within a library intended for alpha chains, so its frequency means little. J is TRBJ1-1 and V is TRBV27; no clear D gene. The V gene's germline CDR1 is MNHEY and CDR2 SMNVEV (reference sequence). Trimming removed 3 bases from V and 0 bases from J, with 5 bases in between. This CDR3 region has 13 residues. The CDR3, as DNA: TGTGCCAGCAGTTTTGCCATGAACACTGAAGCTTTCTTT. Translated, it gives CASSFAMNTEAFF.

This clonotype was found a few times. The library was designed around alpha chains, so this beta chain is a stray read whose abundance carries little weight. The CDR3: CSARVPRDRGHGYTF. CDR3 DNA sequence: TGCAGTGCCAGGGTCCCACGGGACAGGGGGCATGGCTACACCTTC. The chain employs TRBV20-1 and TRBJ1-2, with 12 bases fitting TRBD1. The ends lost 6 bases at V and 6 bases at J; junction bases unmatched: 11. Germline V gives CDR1 DFQATT, CDR2 SNEGSKA (reference sequence). This CDR3 has 15 residues.

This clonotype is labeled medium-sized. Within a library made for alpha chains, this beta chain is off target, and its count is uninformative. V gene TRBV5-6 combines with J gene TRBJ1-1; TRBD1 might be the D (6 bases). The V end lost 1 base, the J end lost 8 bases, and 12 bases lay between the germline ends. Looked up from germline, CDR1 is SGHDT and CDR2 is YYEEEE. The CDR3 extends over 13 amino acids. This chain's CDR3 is CASSLLVGTEAFF. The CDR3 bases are TGTGCCAGCAGCTTGTTGGTCGGGACAGAAGCTTTCTTT.

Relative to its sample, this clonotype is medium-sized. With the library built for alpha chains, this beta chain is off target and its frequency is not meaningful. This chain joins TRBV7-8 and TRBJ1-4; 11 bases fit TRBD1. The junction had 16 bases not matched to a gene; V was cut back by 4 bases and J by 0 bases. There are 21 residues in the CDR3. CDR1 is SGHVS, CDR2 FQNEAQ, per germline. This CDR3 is CASSSPLGVRGQGATNEKLFF. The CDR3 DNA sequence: TGTGCCAGCAGCTCCCCTCTGGGGGTTCGGGGACAGGGGGCAACTAATGAAAAACTGTTTTTT.

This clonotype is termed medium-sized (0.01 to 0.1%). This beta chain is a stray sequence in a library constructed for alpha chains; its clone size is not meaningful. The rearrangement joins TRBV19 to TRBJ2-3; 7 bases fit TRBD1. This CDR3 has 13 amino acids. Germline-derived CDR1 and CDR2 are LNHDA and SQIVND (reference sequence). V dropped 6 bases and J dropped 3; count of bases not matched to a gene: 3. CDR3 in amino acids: CASRTGQTDTQYF. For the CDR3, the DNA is TGTGCCAGTAGGACAGGGCAGACAGATACGCAGTATTTT. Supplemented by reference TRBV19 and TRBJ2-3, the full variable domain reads DGGITQSPKYLFRKEGQNVTLSCEQNLNHDAMYWYRQDPGQGLRLIYYSQIVNDFQKGDIAEGYSVSREKKESFPLTVTSAQKNPTAFYLCASRTGQTDTQYFGPGTRLTVL.

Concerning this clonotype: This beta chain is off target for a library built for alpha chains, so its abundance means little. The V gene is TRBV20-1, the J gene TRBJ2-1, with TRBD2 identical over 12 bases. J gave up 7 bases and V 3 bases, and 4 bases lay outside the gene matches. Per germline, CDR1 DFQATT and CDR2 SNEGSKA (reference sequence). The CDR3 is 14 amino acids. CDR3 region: CSASSTSGSNEQFF. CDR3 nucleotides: TGCAGTGCTAGTTCGACTAGCGGGAGTAATGAGCAGTTCTTC.

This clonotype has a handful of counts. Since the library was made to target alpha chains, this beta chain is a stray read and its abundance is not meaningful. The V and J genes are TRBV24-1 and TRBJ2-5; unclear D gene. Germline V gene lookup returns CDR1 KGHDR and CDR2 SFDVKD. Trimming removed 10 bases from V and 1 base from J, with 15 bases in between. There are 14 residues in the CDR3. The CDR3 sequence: CATSSGGAQETQYF. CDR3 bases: TGTGCCACGTCCTCCGGCGGAGCCCAAGAGACCCAGTACTTC.

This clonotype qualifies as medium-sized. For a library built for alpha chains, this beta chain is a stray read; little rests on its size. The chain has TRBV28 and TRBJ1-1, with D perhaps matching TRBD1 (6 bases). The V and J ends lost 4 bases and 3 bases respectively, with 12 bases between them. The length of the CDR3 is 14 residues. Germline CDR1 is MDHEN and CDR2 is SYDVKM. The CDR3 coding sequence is TGTGCCAGCAGTTCCGCAGGGGTCTACACTGAAGCTTTCTTT. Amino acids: CASSSAGVYTEAFF. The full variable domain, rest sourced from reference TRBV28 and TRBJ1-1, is DVKVTQSSRYLVKRTGEKVFLECVQDMDHENMFWYRQDPGLGLRLIYFSYDVKMKEKGDIPEGYSVSREKKERFSLILESASTNQTSMYLCASSSAGVYTEAFFGQGTRLTVV.

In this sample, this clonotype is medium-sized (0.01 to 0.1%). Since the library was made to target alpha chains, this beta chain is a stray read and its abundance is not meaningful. CDR3 in DNA: TGTGCCAGCAGCCGACAAAATCTGCCGGGAAACTATGGCTACACCTTC. Residues: CASSRQNLPGNYGYTF. This sequence joins TRBV5-5 and TRBJ1-2; the D is unclear. The germline CDR1 and CDR2 sequences are SGHKS and YYEKEE (reference sequence). V was shortened by 4 bases and J by 2 bases, with 18 bases between the two germline ends. The CDR3 contains 16 residues.

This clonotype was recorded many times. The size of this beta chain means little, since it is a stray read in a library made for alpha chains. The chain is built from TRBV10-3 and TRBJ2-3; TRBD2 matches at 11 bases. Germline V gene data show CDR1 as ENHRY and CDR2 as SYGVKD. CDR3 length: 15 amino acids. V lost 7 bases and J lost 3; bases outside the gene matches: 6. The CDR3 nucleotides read TGTGCCATCATCAATACTAGCGGGAGTACAGATACGCAGTATTTT. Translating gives CAIINTSGSTDTQYF.

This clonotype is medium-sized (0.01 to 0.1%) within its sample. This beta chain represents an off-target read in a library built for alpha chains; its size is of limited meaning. The CDR3 sequence is CASSSGLAGLQTQYF. CDR3 coding DNA: TGTGCCAGCAGCTCCGGACTAGCGGGCCTCCAGACGCAGTATTTT. The chain links TRBV7-3 to TRBJ2-3, with 11 bases identical to TRBD2. CDR1 and CDR2 (germline): SGHTA, FQGTGA. Trimming took 4 bases from V and 9 from J; bases not matched to a gene: 9. This CDR3 spans 15 amino acids. Based on the CDR3 plus reference TRBV7-3 and TRBJ2-3, the full variable domain is GAGVSQTPSNKVTEKGKYVELRCDPISGHTALYWYRQSLGQGPEFLIYFQGTGAADDSGLPNDRFFAVRPEGSVSTLKIQRTERGDSAVYLCASSSGLAGLQTQYFGPGTRLTVL.

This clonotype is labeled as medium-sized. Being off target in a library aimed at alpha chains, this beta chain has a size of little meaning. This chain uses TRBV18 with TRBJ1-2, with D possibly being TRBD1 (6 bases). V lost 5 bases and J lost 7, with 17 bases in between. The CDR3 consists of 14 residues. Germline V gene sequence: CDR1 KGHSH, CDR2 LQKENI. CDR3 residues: CASSGADRSSGYTF. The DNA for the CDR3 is TGTGCCAGCTCAGGGGCAGACAGGAGCAGTGGCTACACCTTC.

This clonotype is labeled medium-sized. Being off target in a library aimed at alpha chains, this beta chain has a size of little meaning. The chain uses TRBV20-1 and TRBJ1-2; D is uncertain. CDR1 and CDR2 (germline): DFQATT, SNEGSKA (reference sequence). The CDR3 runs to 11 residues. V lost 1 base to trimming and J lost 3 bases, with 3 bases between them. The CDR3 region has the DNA TGCAGTGCTAGAGGGGACTATGGCTACACCTTC. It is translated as CSARGDYGYTF.

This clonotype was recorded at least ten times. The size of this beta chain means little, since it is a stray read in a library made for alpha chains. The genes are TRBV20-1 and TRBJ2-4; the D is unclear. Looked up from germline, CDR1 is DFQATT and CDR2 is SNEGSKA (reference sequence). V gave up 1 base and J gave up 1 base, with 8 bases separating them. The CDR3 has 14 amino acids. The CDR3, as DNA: TGCAGTGCTAGAGTCGTAGGGGCCAAAAACATTCAGTACTTC. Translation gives CSARVVGAKNIQYF.

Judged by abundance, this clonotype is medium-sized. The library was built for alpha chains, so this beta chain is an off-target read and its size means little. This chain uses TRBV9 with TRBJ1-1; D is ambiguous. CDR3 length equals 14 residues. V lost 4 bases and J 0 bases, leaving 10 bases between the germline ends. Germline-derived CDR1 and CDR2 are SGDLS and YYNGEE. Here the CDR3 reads CASSSQTVNTEAFF. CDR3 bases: TGTGCCAGCAGCTCCCAGACGGTGAACACTGAAGCTTTCTTT.

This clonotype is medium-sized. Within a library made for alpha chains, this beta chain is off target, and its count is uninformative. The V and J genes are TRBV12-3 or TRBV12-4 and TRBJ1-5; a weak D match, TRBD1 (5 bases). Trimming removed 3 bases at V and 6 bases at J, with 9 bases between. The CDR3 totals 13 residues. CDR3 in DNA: TGTGCCAGCAGTTTGGGGGGGTTTCAGCCCCAGCATTTT. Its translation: CASSLGGFQPQHF.

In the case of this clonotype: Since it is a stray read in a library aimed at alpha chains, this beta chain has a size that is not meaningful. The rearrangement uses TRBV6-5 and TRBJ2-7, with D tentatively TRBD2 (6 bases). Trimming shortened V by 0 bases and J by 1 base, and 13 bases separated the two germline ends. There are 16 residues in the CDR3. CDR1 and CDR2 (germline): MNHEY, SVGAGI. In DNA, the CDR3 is TGTGCCAGCAGTTACTCAGTGCGGGGCGGTTCCTACGAGCAGTACTTC. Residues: CASSYSVRGGSYEQYF.

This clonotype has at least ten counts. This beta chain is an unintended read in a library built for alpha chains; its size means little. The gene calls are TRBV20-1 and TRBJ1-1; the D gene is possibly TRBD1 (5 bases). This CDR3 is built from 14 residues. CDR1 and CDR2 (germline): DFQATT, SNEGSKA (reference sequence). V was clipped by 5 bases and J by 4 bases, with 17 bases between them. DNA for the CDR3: TGCAGTGCTGGGGCGGGTACCCTATTCACTGAAGCTTTCTTT. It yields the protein CSAGAGTLFTEAFF.

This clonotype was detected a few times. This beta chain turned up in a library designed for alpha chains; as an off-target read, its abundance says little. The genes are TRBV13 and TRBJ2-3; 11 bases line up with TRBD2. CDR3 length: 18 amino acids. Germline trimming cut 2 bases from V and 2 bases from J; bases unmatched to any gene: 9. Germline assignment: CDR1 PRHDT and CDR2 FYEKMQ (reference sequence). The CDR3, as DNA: TGTGCCAGCAGCTTATCCCACTTAGCGGGGGGGGCCACAGATACGCAGTATTTT. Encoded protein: CASSLSHLAGGATDTQYF.

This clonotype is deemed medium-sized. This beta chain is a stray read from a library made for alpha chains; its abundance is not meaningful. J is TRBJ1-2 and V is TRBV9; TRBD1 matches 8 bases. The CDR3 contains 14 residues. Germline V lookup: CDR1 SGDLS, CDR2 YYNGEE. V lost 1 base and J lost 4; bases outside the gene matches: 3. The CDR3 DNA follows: TGTGCCAGCAGCGTACAGGGGGCCTCCTATGGCTACACCTTC. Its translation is CASSVQGASYGYTF.

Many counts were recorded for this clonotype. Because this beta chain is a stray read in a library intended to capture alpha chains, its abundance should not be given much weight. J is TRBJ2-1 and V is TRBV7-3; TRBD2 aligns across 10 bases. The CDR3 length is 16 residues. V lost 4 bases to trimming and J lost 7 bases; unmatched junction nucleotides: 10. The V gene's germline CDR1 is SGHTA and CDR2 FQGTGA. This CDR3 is CASSSLSLAGVNEQFF. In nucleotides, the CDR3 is TGTGCCAGCAGCTCGCTCTCCCTAGCGGGGGTGAATGAGCAGTTCTTC.

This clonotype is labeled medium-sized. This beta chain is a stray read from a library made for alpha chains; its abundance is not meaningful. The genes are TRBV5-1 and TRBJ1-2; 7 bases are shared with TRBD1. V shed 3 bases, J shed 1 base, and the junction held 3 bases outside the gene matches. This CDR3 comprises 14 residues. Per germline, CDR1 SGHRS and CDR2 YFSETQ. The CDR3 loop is CASSSQGVNYGYTF. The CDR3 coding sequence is TGCGCCAGCAGCTCCCAGGGGGTTAACTATGGCTACACCTTC.

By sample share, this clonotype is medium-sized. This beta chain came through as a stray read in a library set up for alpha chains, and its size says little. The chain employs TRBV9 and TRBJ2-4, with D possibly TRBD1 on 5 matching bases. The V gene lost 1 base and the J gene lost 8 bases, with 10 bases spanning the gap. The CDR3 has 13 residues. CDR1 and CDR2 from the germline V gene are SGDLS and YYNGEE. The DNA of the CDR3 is TGTGCCAGCAGCGTACAGGGTGTTGACATTCAGTACTTC. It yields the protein CASSVQGVDIQYF.